This entry concerns a single T cell receptor beta chain. With a J-beta primer mix and a sample-barcoded 5' primer, a second PCR ran about 6 to 11 cycles. In TCRdb, the 5' RACE reads were re-called with MiXCR into one record per CDR3 protein. The sample consists of about 800,000 distinct CDR3 sequences, about half of them appearing once. CDR1 LGHNA and CDR2 YSLEER come from the germline V gene. With 1 base clipped from V and 4 bases from J, the junction kept 4 bases outside the gene matches. The CDR3 contains 17 residues. This entry belongs to a study of blood T cells in healthy people across ages. The sequence was obtained from a man older than 75 in good health. The sequenced sample consisted of blood. This chain connects TRBV4-3 to TRBJ2-2; 12 nucleotides align to TRBD2. The CDR3 region is CASSQGTSGKTTGELFF. In nucleotides, the CDR3 is TGCGCCAGCAGCCAAGGGACTAGCGGGAAAACCACCGGGGAGCTGTTTTTT.